This note documents a single T cell receptor (beta chain) sequence. As yet, its antigen is unknown. CDR3 length equals 13 residues. The V and J ends lost 2 bases and 2 bases respectively, with 7 bases between them. Looked up from germline, CDR1 is GTSNPN and CDR2 is SVGIG (reference sequence). These data belong to a study of T cells in narcolepsy. Study-wide background: Patients with NT1 or NT2 and healthy control donors were enrolled.

TCRdb's copy holds only in-frame clones and misses some; the assay was immunoSEQ multiplex PCR. In the table there are tens of thousands of clones, approximately 86% of which are singletons. Study outcomes and limitations: Same-patient CSF and blood CD4+ T cell clonotypes included HCRT-specific and TRIB2-specific autoreactive ones.

The sequence was collected from a human donor with narcolepsy. V and J are TRBV30 and TRBJ2-1; D call uncertain. Sequenced input: CD45RA- memory CD4+ T cells from PBMCs. CDR3 protein: CAWSPDTYNEQFF. The CDR3 nucleotides read TGTGCCTGGAGTCCTGACACCTACAATGAGCAGTTCTTC.